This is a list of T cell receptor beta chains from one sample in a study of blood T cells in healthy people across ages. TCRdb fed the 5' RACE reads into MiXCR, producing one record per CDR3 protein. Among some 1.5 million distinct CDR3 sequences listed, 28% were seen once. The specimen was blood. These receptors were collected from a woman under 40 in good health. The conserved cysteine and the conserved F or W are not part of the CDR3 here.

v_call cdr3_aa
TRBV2 ASSLDRRRPQH
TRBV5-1 ASSLEQGSPLH
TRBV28 ASSVTGSSYGYT
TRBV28 ASSNGGTGRNIQY
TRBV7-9 ASSPTGQSYEQY
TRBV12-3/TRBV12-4 ASSFSGTGEETQY
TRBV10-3 AIKSGRVRETQY
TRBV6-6 ASSYSISRQETQY
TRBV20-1 SARASGGPLDTQY
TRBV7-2 ASNWGNYGYT
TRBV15 ATATRGGRETQY
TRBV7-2 ASSLAFQGHRQPQH
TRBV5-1 ASSLDLIGELF
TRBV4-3 ASRGDRGAGELETQY
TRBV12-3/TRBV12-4 ASSPRPTASYNEQF
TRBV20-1 GTPGFSSYEQY
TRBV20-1 SARDNPGLDEQF
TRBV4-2 ASSQESGTGSSPLH
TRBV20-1 GANDQGPRGF
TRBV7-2 ASSLALWEQF
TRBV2 ASREGFQETQY
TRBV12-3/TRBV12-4 ASRKQLGGYYEQY
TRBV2 ASSVSGRGNYEQY
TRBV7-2 ASSSPAFQETQY
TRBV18 ASSPDLGETQY
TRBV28 ASSSSGTGRIAEAF
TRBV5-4 ASTSGSGTYNEQF
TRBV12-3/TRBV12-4 ASSFSYGWTQGNEQF
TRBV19 ASSIVQASGANVLT
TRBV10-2 ASSGQGVNT
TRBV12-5 ATAIGRGRNEQF
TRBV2 ASSPTGVAGELF
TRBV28 ASSPGLGEQY
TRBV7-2 ASSSEVQGLVNTEAF
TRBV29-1 SVGGQMNTEAF
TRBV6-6 ASSPGQAEHQETQF
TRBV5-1 ASSLDGLAGGLGSYNEQF
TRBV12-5 ASGLAKEISNQPQH
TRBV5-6 ASRGQGFFSGANVLT
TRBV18 ASSPLRVEDTQY
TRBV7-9 ASSLAERHPYNEQF
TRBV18 ASSPNLQGEQF
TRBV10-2 ASSQRVKETQY
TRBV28 ASSSPGSNYGYT
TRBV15 ATSRDHGRMNTEAF
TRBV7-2 ASNRGSEQY
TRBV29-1 SVGNSGGAGNEQF
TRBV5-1 ASSPGQGGSTDTQY
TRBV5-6 ASSLWLAGGPNEQF
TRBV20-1 SARSLQDSRLGAQY
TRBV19 ASSTVWARGGANEQF
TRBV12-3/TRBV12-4 ASSLGDRANGYT